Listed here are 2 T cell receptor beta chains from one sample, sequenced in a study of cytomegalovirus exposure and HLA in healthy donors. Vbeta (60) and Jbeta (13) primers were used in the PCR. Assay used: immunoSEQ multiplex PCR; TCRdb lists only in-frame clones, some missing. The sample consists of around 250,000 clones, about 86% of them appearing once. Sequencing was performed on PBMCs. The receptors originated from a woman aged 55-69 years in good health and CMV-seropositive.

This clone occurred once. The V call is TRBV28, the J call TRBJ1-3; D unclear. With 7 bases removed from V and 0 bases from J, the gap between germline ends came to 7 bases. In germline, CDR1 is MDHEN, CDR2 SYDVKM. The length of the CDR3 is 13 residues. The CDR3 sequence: CASKFFSGNTIYF. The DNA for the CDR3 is TGTGCCAGCAAATTCTTCTCTGGAAACACCATATATTTT.

CDR3 DNA sequence: TGTGCCAGCAGTTACTCGGTAATGCCAGACTACGAGCAGTACTTC. This gives the protein CASSYSVMPDYEQYF. This sequence joins TRBV6-5 and TRBJ2-7; D not certain. Germline V lookup: CDR1 MNHEY, CDR2 SVGAGI. The V end was cut by 0 bases, the J end by 3 bases, with 12 bases between. The CDR3 extends over 15 amino acids.